This T cell receptor beta chain is drawn from a study of OX40 agonist ivuxolimab in advanced cancers. Whole-study findings and limits: Low normalized clonal expansion also occurred in some nonresponding patients.

Note on this clone: Its antigen is undetermined.

Sequencing used immunoSEQ multiplex PCR; TCRdb keeps in-frame clones, though not all of them. There are some 39,000 clones in the sample; approximately 91% occur only once, and approximately 13% lies in the top ten. The CDR3 contains 14 residues. The germline V gene encodes CDR1 SGHVS and CDR2 FQNEAQ. Deletions cut 6 bases from V and 9 bases from J, with 18 bases between. Sequencing used CD4+ or CD8+ T cells sorted from blood, obtained in a trial of the OX40 agonist ivuxolimab. The TCR comes from an adult with an advanced solid tumor such as melanoma, head and neck, liver or kidney cancer. The chain carries TRBV7-8 and TRBJ2-1; D gene uncertain. CDR3 residues: CASSTTPGLGEQFF. DNA for the CDR3: TGTGCCAGCAGTACGACCCCCGGTCTCGGTGAGCAGTTCTTC.